The source of this T cell receptor beta chain is a study of coeliac disease. Study as a whole: Coeliac patients had active, refractory type I, or gluten-free-diet-controlled disease. Without high-resolution HLA typing, biased TRBV7-2 usage was queried. Findings and caveats of the study: Lower clonality than controls marked TRB and TRG repertoires from active celiac intraepithelial and lamina propria samples. The authors judged this method unsuitable for unbiased gliadin-specific T cell detection.

V lost 0 bases and J lost 2, with 13 bases in between. Germline CDR1 and CDR2: ENHRY and SYGVKD. There are 16 residues in the CDR3. Clones were read by immunoSEQ multiplex PCR, and TCRdb kept only the in-frame ones, dropping some. The sample includes about 5,400 clones, about 54% of them seen just once. In the case of this clone: Its matching antigen is unknown.

This TCR was sampled from a woman in her thirties with active celiac disease. V and J are TRBV10-3 and TRBJ2-5; D is perhaps TRBD2 (6 bases). The specimen sequenced was intraepithelial lymphocytes from the gut. CDR3 nucleotides: TGTGCCATCAGTGAGTCGGTAGTGCGGGGTCAAGAGACCCAGTACTTC. Translation gives CAISESVVRGQETQYF.